What follows is one TCR beta chain and its context. This CDR3 has 15 amino acids. Trimming cost V 6 bases and J 2 bases; bases outside gene matches: 7. CDR1 and CDR2 from the germline V gene are MNHEY and SMNVEV (reference sequence). These data are taken from a study of shared clonotypes between healthy human individuals. On the study more broadly: Each donor contributed plates that comprised three CD4 naive, three CD4 memory, two CD8 naive and one CD8 memory.

A deep-level run was used for the assay. Sequencing was performed with immunoSEQ multiplex PCR; in TCRdb, only in-frame clones are kept and a portion is missing. The repertoire holds around 700,000 clones, with about 92% as singletons. The naive CD8 population came from CD45RO-negative cells selected for CCR7, without terminally differentiated effector memory CD45RA+ cells. The genes are TRBV27 and TRBJ2-7; 10 nucleotides agree with TRBD1. The TCR originated in a man in his thirties or forties in good health. Sequencing used naive CD8+ T cells sorted from blood. The CDR3 spells CASSAGQGDPYEQYF. The CDR3 region has the DNA TGTGCCAGCAGCGCCGGACAGGGGGACCCCTACGAGCAGTACTTC.